The sequence of this T cell receptor beta chain was determined in a study of blood T cell repertoires in COVID-19. Germline CDR1 ENHRY, CDR2 SYGVKD. Deletions cut 8 bases from V and 5 bases from J, with 15 bases between. This CDR3 has 13 residues. Authors' methods: Amplification with reference gene primers provided the estimates of nucleated cell counts. Clones were sequenced by immunoSEQ multiplex PCR, and TCRdb holds only the in-frame ones, with some missing. That table supplies the V and J calls and clone size; D and trimming were determined from the DNA. The table shows about 270,000 clones, with 84% occurring only once.

The sequencing input was peripheral blood. The chain recombines TRBV10-3 with TRBJ2-5; D perhaps matches TRBD1 (5 bases). This receptor was identified in a human donor in a cohort sampled during active COVID-19. This CDR3 is CAISLGAPETQYF. CDR3 coding DNA: TGTGCCATCTCCCTAGGGGCACCTGAGACCCAGTACTTC.